These 16 T cell receptor beta chains originate from one sample sequenced in a study of cytomegalovirus exposure and HLA in healthy donors. The PCR had 60 Vbeta and 13 Jbeta primers. Here immunoSEQ multiplex PCR was the method, and the copy in TCRdb shows in-frame clones only, minus some. The profile shows some 160,000 clones, 60% to 80% of them singletons. The sequencing sample was made of PBMCs. These receptors came from a woman aged 25 to 45 in good health and CMV-seronegative.

The CDR3 spells CASSLRGEVNEKLFF. As DNA, the CDR3 is TGTGCCAGCAGCTTGCGGGGGGAGGTTAATGAAAAACTGTTTTTT. This rearrangement joins TRBV5-6 to TRBJ1-4; D is possibly TRBD1 (5 bases). Germline V gene data show CDR1 as SGHDT and CDR2 as YYEEEE. V shed 1 base and J shed 4 bases, with 11 bases lying between them. The CDR3 loop spans 15 amino acids.

The chain has TRBV13 and TRBJ2-1, with 14 bases identical to TRBD2. V lost 5 bases to trimming and J lost 9 bases; unmatched junction nucleotides: 3. Germline V CDR1 and CDR2: PRHDT, FYEKMQ (reference sequence). This CDR3 contains 14 residues. The CDR3, as DNA: TGTGCCAGCAGCCAAGGACTAGCGGGGGGTGAGCAGTTCTTC. It specifies CASSQGLAGGEQFF.

The rearrangement uses TRBV6-6 and TRBJ2-5; TRBD1 might be the D (6 bases). The DNA end favors TRBJ2-7, so the J call may be wrong. The CDR3 is 14 amino acids. Germline CDR1 reads MNHNY; CDR2 reads SVGAGI (reference sequence). The CDR3 bases are TGTGCCAGCAGTCCCTCAGGGGTGAGGTACGAGCAGTACTTC. Amino acids: CASSPSGVRYEQYF.

This chain links TRBV10-3 with TRBJ2-1; 13 bases match TRBD2. The CDR3 length is 13 residues. The J segment lost 15 bases and the V segment lost 4 bases, leaving 6 bases of the junction unmatched. Germline V lookup: CDR1 ENHRY, CDR2 SYGVKD. The CDR3 is CAISGTSGGEGFF. The CDR3 region has the DNA TGTGCCATCAGTGGGACTAGCGGGGGTGAGGGGTTCTTC.

With respect to this clone: The junction differs from germline at one of its ends, possibly a read error. The gene calls are TRBV5-6 and TRBJ2-5; a possible D gene is TRBD1 (5 bases). Germline V gives CDR1 SGHDT, CDR2 YYEEEE. The CDR3 has 16 residues. CDR3: CAGSLAALIGVETQYF. In DNA form, the CDR3 reads TGTGCCGGCAGCTTGGCGGCCCTCATAGGGGTCGAGACCCAGTACTTC.

This chain uses TRBV29-1 with TRBJ2-1; 9 bases agree with TRBD1. The germline CDR1 and CDR2 sequences are SQVTM and ANQGSEA. The CDR3 has 13 residues. After removal of 7 bases from V and 9 bases from J, the junction contained 10 bases not matched to a gene. CDR3 coding DNA: TGCAGCGCGAAACCGGGACAGGGACTTGAGCAGTTCTTC. Encoded protein: CSAKPGQGLEQFF.

This clone appeared a few times. The sample has other DNA sequences that encode this CDR3 too. The chain recombines TRBV30 with TRBJ2-7; D gene uncertain. Germline V CDR1 and CDR2: GTSNPN, SVGIG (reference sequence). Trimming left V 5 bases short and J 0 bases short, with 5 bases between. The CDR3 length is 11 residues. The DNA of the CDR3 is TGTGCCTGGGGAGACTCCTACGAGCAGTACTTC. Protein product: CAWGDSYEQYF.

This chain uses TRBV5-4 with TRBJ1-6, with TRBD1 matching 9 bases. The trim removed 4 bases at V and 7 bases at J, leaving 0 bases unmatched. CDR1 SGHNT and CDR2 YYREEE come from the germline V gene (reference sequence). The CDR3 consists of 13 residues. The chain's CDR3 is CASSGTGNSPLHF. The CDR3 region has the DNA TGTGCCAGCAGCGGGACAGGGAATTCACCCCTCCACTTT. Drawing the rest from reference TRBV5-4 and TRBJ1-6, the complete variable domain is ETGVTQSPTHLIKTRGQQVTLRCSSQSGHNTVSWYQQALGQGPQFIFQYYREEENGRGNFPPRFSGLQFPNYSSELNVNALELDDSALYLCASSGTGNSPLHFGNGTRLTVT.

The chain combines TRBV5-6 with TRBJ1-4; 7 nucleotides align to TRBD1. Germline trimming cut 3 bases from V and 3 bases from J; bases unmatched to any gene: 5. Per the germline V gene, CDR1 is SGHDT and CDR2 is YYEEEE. The CDR3 has 15 residues. CDR3 sequence reads: CASSSTGVANEKLFF. For the CDR3, the DNA is TGTGCCAGCAGCTCCACAGGGGTAGCTAATGAAAAACTGTTTTTT.

The chain has TRBV9 and TRBJ2-1; the match to TRBD2 covers 15 bases. J was trimmed by 9 bases and V by 4 bases; bases with no gene match: 8. The CDR3 spans 16 residues. Germline V gives CDR1 SGDLS, CDR2 YYNGEE. The CDR3 spells CASSPGTSGGQVEQFF. CDR3 in DNA: TGTGCCAGCAGCCCAGGGACTAGCGGGGGGCAGGTTGAGCAGTTCTTC.

The chain combines TRBV27 with TRBJ1-5; maybe TRBD1 (5 bases). The CDR3 has 15 amino acids. V lost 0 bases and J lost 4, with 10 bases in between. CDR1 is MNHEY, CDR2 SMNVEV, per germline (reference sequence). For the CDR3, the DNA is TGTGCCAGCAGTTTATCGGGACTCATTAATCAGCCCCAGCATTTT. Its translation: CASSLSGLINQPQHF.

The chain is built from TRBV4-1 and TRBJ2-1, with 7 bases lining up with TRBD1. The CDR3 sequence is 15 residues long. Germline loops: CDR1 MGHRA, CDR2 YSYEKL. The V and J ends lost 2 bases and 1 base, in that order; junction bases with no gene match: 2. CDR3 nucleotides: TGCGCCAGCAGCCAAAACAGGGGTTCCTACAATGAGCAGTTCTTC. Its protein product is CASSQNRGSYNEQFF.

V gene TRBV7-2 combines with J gene TRBJ1-6, with a possible D match to TRBD1 (6 bases). The V end lost 5 bases, the J end lost 9 bases, and 20 bases lay between the germline ends. Per the germline V gene, CDR1 is SGHTA and CDR2 is FQGNSA. The CDR3 totals 16 residues. Here the CDR3 DNA reads TGTGCCAGCAGCCCTGGGGGCAGGAGGCTGACTTCACCCCTCCACTTT. This encodes CASSPGGRRLTSPLHF.

V usage is TRBV6-5 and J usage is TRBJ2-7; 7 bases line up with TRBD1. The V and J ends lost 6 bases and 4 bases, in that order; junction bases with no gene match: 9. In germline, CDR1 is MNHEY, CDR2 SVGAGI. The CDR3 has 14 residues. The CDR3 region has the DNA TGTGCCAGCAGACGTCAGACAGGGCCATACGAGCAGTACTTC. Translated: CASRRQTGPYEQYF.

The chain is built from TRBV15 and TRBJ2-3, with 8 bases fitting TRBD2. The CDR3 runs 17 residues. Germline CDR1 LNHNV, CDR2 YYDKDF (reference sequence). J was trimmed by 4 bases and V by 5 bases; bases with no gene match: 14. The CDR3 sequence: CATSSQKPGGSSDTQYF. The CDR3 DNA follows: TGTGCCACCAGCTCCCAAAAGCCGGGGGGGAGTTCAGATACGCAGTATTTT.

This chain joins TRBV2 and TRBJ2-3, with TRBD2 matching 9 bases. V lost 8 bases, J lost 6 bases, and 6 bases stayed unmatched. This CDR3 comprises 13 residues. Germline V gene sequence: CDR1 SNHLY, CDR2 FYNNEI. The CDR3 protein is CASLPSGVDTQYF. For the CDR3, the DNA is TGTGCCAGCTTGCCTAGCGGGGTGGATACGCAGTATTTT.